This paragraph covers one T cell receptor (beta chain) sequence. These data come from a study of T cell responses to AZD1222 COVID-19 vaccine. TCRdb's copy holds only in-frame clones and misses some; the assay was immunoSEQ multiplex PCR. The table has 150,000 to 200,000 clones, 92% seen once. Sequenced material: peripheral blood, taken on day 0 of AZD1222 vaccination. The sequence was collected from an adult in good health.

The CDR3 is CASSSGQALGPQHF. In nucleotides, the CDR3 is TGTGCCAGCAGCTCCGGACAGGCCCTGGGGCCCCAGCATTTT. The gene calls are TRBV5-8 and TRBJ1-5; 7 bases fit TRBD1. Germline V lookup: CDR1 SGHTS, CDR2 YDEGEE. V shed 3 bases, J shed 9 bases, and the junction held 9 bases outside the gene matches. This CDR3 is built from 14 residues.